A single sample gave rise to the 14 T cell receptor beta chains below, sequenced in a study of Ad26.COV2.S vaccination and SARS-CoV-2 variants. TCRdb keeps only in-frame clones here, not all; method: immunoSEQ multiplex PCR. The repertoire holds about 350,000 clones, roughly nine tenths seen once, with 3.9% in the top ten. The source material was peripheral blood, sampled after recovery from COVID-19. These receptors all stem from a human donor who had recovered from COVID-19.

The rearrangement uses TRBV12-3 or TRBV12-4 and TRBJ2-3; D assignment may be TRBD1 or TRBD2 (5 bases each). Trimming removed 5 bases from V and 4 bases from J, with 10 bases in between. CDR3 length: 13 amino acids. This CDR3 reads CASSPWGPDTQYF. CDR3 nucleotide sequence: TGTGCCAGCAGTCCCTGGGGACCAGATACGCAGTATTTT.

The chain carries TRBV6-6 and TRBJ1-6; 7 bases line up with TRBD1. Germline CDR1 and CDR2: MNHNY and SVGAGI (reference sequence). The CDR3 sequence is 17 residues long. The V and J ends lost 5 bases and 0 bases, in that order; junction bases with no gene match: 7. Here the CDR3 DNA reads TGTGCCAGCAGTCGATCGGACAGGAGCTCCTATAATTCACCCCTCCACTTT. Translated: CASSRSDRSSYNSPLHF.

This chain connects TRBV5-6 to TRBJ1-3; no clear D gene. The length of the CDR3 is 15 residues. Germline CDR1 reads SGHDT; CDR2 reads YYEEEE. V dropped 4 bases and J dropped 4 bases, with 15 bases sitting between them. CDR3 sequence: CASSLGRGAGNTIYF. Written as DNA, the CDR3 is TGTGCCAGCAGCCTTGGTCGGGGAGCCGGAAACACCATATATTTT.

This CDR3 is CASSSRAVSTGELFF. CDR3 DNA: TGTGCCAGCTCATCGAGGGCGGTCAGTACCGGGGAGCTGTTTTTT. This chain links TRBV18 with TRBJ2-2, with D maybe TRBD2 (5 bases). The CDR3 is made up of 15 amino acids. Germline CDR1 KGHSH, CDR2 LQKENI. V was trimmed by 5 bases and J by 5 bases, leaving 15 bases between them.

A single count supports this clone. This chain joins TRBV5-5 and TRBJ2-7; tentatively, D is TRBD1 (5 bases). Trimming stripped 2 bases from V and 2 bases from J, with 11 bases between. The CDR3 runs 14 residues. The germline CDR1 and CDR2 sequences are SGHKS and YYEKEE (reference sequence). The CDR3 here is CASSFPGNTYEQYF. CDR3 DNA sequence: TGTGCCAGCAGCTTCCCAGGGAATACCTACGAGCAGTACTTC.

The chain couples TRBV5-8 to TRBJ2-5; 12 positions match TRBD1. The CDR3 loop spans 15 amino acids. Per germline, CDR1 SGHTS and CDR2 YDEGEE. Losses at the gene ends were 4 bases for V and 5 bases for J; bases not matched to a gene: 6. The CDR3 region has the DNA TGTGCCAGCAGCCTGGGACAGGGGGCCGGGGAGACCCAGTACTTC. Protein product: CASSLGQGAGETQYF. The whole variable domain, filled in from reference TRBV5-8 and TRBJ2-5, reads EAGVTQSPTHLIKTRGQQATLRCSPISGHTSVYWYQQALGLGLQFLLWYDEGEERNRGNFPPRFSGRQFPNYSSELNVNALELEDSALYLCASSLGQGAGETQYFGPGTRLLVL.

This clone is a singleton in its sample. This chain connects TRBV5-1 to TRBJ1-1, with D possibly TRBD1 on 5 matching bases. Deletions cut 0 bases from V and 1 base from J, with 16 bases between. The CDR3 runs 17 residues. CDR1 SGHRS and CDR2 YFSETQ come from the germline V gene. The CDR3 DNA reads TGCGCCAGCAGCTTGGAAGGGGTGGTAGGGGCGAACACTGAAGCTTTCTTT. Translating it yields CASSLEGVVGANTEAFF.

V usage is TRBV7-2 and J usage is TRBJ2-7, with TRBD1 as a possible D gene (5 bases). Germline CDR1 is SGHTA and CDR2 is FQGNSA. This CDR3 contains 14 residues. The germline V and J ends were trimmed by 2 bases and 1 base, with 9 bases remaining between them. CDR3 DNA: TGTGCCAGCAGCTTAAGCAGGGCGTCCTACGAGCAGTACTTC. It yields the protein CASSLSRASYEQYF.

The V gene is TRBV19, the J gene TRBJ1-1; TRBD1 matches 8 bases. V shed 6 bases, J shed 1 base, and the junction held 7 bases outside the gene matches. The germline V gene encodes CDR1 LNHDA and CDR2 SQIVND (reference sequence). The CDR3 is 15 residues long. CDR3 amino acids: CASSLGQGWNTEAFF. CDR3 sequence (DNA): TGTGCCAGTAGCCTCGGACAGGGCTGGAACACTGAAGCTTTCTTT.

This chain joins TRBV6-6 and TRBJ2-7; tentative D call: TRBD1 (6 bases). The germline V and J ends were trimmed by 0 bases and 0 bases, with 12 bases remaining between them. The V gene's germline CDR1 is MNHNY and CDR2 SVGAGI (reference sequence). This CDR3 has 16 residues. The CDR3 is CASSYSEQGPSYEQYF. Here the CDR3 DNA reads TGTGCCAGCAGTTACTCCGAACAGGGCCCCTCCTACGAGCAGTACTTC.

The chain links TRBV5-6 to TRBJ2-7, with D hard to call. Germline values: CDR1 SGHDT, CDR2 YYEEEE. V dropped 0 bases and J dropped 5 bases, with 15 bases sitting between them. This CDR3 has 15 residues. The DNA for the CDR3 is TGTGCCAGCAGCTTGGGAGCTACAGTAGCCCACGAGCAGTACTTC. Amino acids: CASSLGATVAHEQYF.

The rearrangement uses TRBV2 and TRBJ1-1; D not certain. Trimming removed 4 bases at V and 8 bases at J, with 8 bases between. The CDR3 length is 11 residues. The germline V gene encodes CDR1 SNHLY and CDR2 FYNNEI. CDR3 loop: CASSGRSEAFF. The CDR3, as DNA: TGTGCCAGCAGTGGGAGGTCCGAAGCTTTCTTT.

This chain joins TRBV5-1 and TRBJ1-2; possibly TRBD1 for D (6 bases). Between the trimmed V and J ends, which lost 7 bases and 7 bases, there was a span of 29 bases. The length of the CDR3 is 17 residues. Germline assignment: CDR1 SGHRS and CDR2 YFSETQ. The CDR3 region is CASYTQPRGGSRGGYTF. The CDR3 DNA reads as TGCGCCAGCTATACTCAACCAAGGGGGGGGTCCCGAGGTGGCTACACCTTC. Full variable domain (rest looked up from reference TRBV5-1 and TRBJ1-2): KAGVTQTPRYLIKTRGQQVTLSCSPISGHRSVSWYQQTPGQGLQFLFEYFSETQRNKGNFPGRFSGRQFSNSRSEMNVSTLELGDSALYLCASYTQPRGGSRGGYTFGSGTRLTVV.

The rearrangement links TRBV27 to TRBJ1-1; weak D call: TRBD1 (5 bases). The V end lost 5 bases, the J end lost 4 bases, and 14 bases lay between the germline ends. CDR3 size: 14 residues. Germline V gene data show CDR1 as MNHEY and CDR2 as SMNVEV (reference sequence). The CDR3 DNA sequence: TGTGCCAGCAGTCGGAAGGGGCTCGGCACTGAAGCTTTCTTT. Its translation: CASSRKGLGTEAFF.